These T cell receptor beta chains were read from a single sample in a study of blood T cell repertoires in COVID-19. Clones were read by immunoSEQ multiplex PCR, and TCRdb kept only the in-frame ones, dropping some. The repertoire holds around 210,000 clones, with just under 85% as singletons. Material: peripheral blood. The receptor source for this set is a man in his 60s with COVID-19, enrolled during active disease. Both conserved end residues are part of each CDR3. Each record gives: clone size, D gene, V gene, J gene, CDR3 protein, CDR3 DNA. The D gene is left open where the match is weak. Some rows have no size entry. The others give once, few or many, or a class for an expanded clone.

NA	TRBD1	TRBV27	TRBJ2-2	CASSYFPPGTGANTGELFF	TGTGCCAGCAGTTACTTTCCGCCCGGGACAGGGGCGAACACCGGGGAGCTGTTTTTT
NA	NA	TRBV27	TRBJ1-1	CASSADSMNTEAFF	TGTGCCAGCAGTGCGGACAGCATGAACACTGAAGCTTTCTTT
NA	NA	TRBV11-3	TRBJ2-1	CASSLGSSVPYNEQFF	TGTGCCAGCAGCTTAGGGTCTAGCGTTCCCTACAATGAGCAGTTCTTC
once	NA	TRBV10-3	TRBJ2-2	CAISAPQGGWGGELFF	TGTGCCATCAGTGCTCCGCAGGGCGGTTGGGGCGGGGAGCTGTTTTTT
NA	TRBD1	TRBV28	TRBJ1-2	CASSLWGTEDGYTF	TGTGCCAGCAGTTTATGGGGGACAGAAGATGGCTACACCTTC
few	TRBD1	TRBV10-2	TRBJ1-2	CASSQQGDYGYTF	TGCGCCAGCAGTCAACAGGGGGACTATGGCTACACCTTC
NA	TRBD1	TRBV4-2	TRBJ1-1	CASAGQGADTEAFF	TGTGCCAGCGCCGGACAGGGGGCAGACACTGAAGCTTTCTTT
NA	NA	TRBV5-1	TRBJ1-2	CASSWGRGGAPNYGYTF	TGCGCCAGCAGTTGGGGGAGAGGCGGGGCCCCTAACTATGGCTACACCTTC
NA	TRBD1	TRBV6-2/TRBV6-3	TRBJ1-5	CASSPGQGVLNQPQHF	TGTGCCAGCAGTCCGGGACAGGGGGTTTTGAATCAGCCCCAGCATTTT
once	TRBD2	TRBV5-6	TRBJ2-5	CASSLRLAGGETQYF	TGTGCCAGCAGCTTGAGGCTAGCGGGAGGTGAGACCCAGTACTTC
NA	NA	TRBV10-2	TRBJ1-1	CASRQGDTEAFF	TGCGCCAGCAGGCAGGGTGACACTGAAGCTTTCTTT
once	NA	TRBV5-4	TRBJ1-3	CASSLRAGSGNTIYF	TGTGCCAGCAGCTTGCGGGCGGGATCTGGAAACACCATATATTTT